The rows below give T cell receptor beta chains drawn from one sample of a study of blood T cell repertoires in COVID-19. Generated by immunoSEQ multiplex PCR, the TCRdb table keeps only in-frame clones and is missing some. This sample has more than 150,000 clones, with roughly nine tenths found just once. Sequenced: peripheral blood. All receptors come from a man between 65 and 79 years old with active or convalescent COVID-19. The CDR3 runs from the conserved cysteine through the conserved F or W. D genes are given only for firm matches. Some rows mark clone size as missing; the rest say once, few, many or name a class of expanded clone.

j_call | v_call | clone_size | d_call | cdr3_length | cdr3_nt | cdr3_aa
TRBJ2-7 | TRBV5-1 | NA | TRBD1 | 16 | TGCGCCAGCAGCCCGAGAGGCGGACAGGGCTCCTACGAGCAGTACTTC | CASSPRGGQGSYEQYF
TRBJ2-3 | TRBV5-1 | NA | NA | 13 | TGCGCCAGCAGAAAGGAGGGGTCAGATACGCAGTATTTT | CASRKEGSDTQYF
TRBJ2-1 | TRBV15 | NA | NA | 12 | TGTGCCACCAGCACCCATCAGGGTGGGCAGTTCTTC | CATSTHQGGQFF
TRBJ2-7 | TRBV6-5 | NA | TRBD1 | 15 | TGTGCCAGCAGTTACAGCGGGACAGGGCCCTACGAGCAGTACTTC | CASSYSGTGPYEQYF
TRBJ1-6 | TRBV3-1/TRBV3-2 | NA | NA | 14 | TGTGCCAGCAGCCAGGGGCCGCTTAATTCACCCCTCCACTTT | CASSQGPLNSPLHF
TRBJ1-1 | TRBV5-4 | NA | NA | 15 | TGTGCCAGCAGCTTGGGGGGAGGGATAGACACTGAAGCTTTCTTT | CASSLGGGIDTEAFF
TRBJ2-5 | TRBV10-3 | NA | NA | 12 | TGTGCCCTCACGACAGTGCAAGAGACCCAGTACTTC | CALTTVQETQYF
TRBJ2-3 | TRBV28 | NA | NA | 16 | TGTGCCAGCAGTACACGGACCGGAGGGCGGACAGATACGCAGTATTTT | CASSTRTGGRTDTQYF
TRBJ2-5 | TRBV29-1 | NA | NA | 13 | TGCAGCGCCCGGGACACACCCCAAGAGACCCAGTACTTC | CSARDTPQETQYF
TRBJ2-5 | TRBV28 | NA | NA | 15 | TGTGCCAGCAGCCTACAGACAGTGATCCAAGAGACCCAGTACTTC | CASSLQTVIQETQYF
TRBJ1-4 | TRBV18 | NA | NA | 14 | TGTGCCAGCTCACCACCAGGGGCCAGTGAAAAACTGTTTTTT | CASSPPGASEKLFF
TRBJ1-5 | TRBV19 | few | TRBD1 | 16 | TGTGCCAGCACCCGAAGAGGACAGGGCCGCAAAGAGCCCCAGCATTTT | CASTRRGQGRKEPQHF
TRBJ2-1 | TRBV9 | few | NA | 16 | TGTGCCAGCAGCAGGACACCGCGAGGCTCCTACAATGAGCAGTTCTTC | CASSRTPRGSYNEQFF
TRBJ1-2 | TRBV28 | NA | NA | 14 | TGTGCTGGACCGGGAGGGCTGCGAGATGATGGCTACACCTTC | CAGPGGLRDDGYTF
TRBJ2-2 | TRBV5-1 | NA | TRBD2 | 16 | TGCGCCAGCAGCCCTCTAGCGGGAGTCCGGACCGGGGAGCTGTTTTTT | CASSPLAGVRTGELFF
TRBJ1-3 | TRBV5-6 | NA | NA | 15 | TGTGCCAGCAGCTTAGGACTGCACTCTGGAAACACCATATATTTT | CASSLGLHSGNTIYF
TRBJ1-6 | TRBV28 | few | NA | 15 | TGTGCCAGCGCCGGGGGGAGCTCCTATAATTCACCCCTCCACTTT | CASAGGSSYNSPLHF
TRBJ2-7 | TRBV6-1 | NA | NA | 16 | TGTGCCAGCAGTGAAGCTGGGCAGGGGGGCTCCTACGAGCAGTACTTC | CASSEAGQGGSYEQYF
TRBJ1-2 | TRBV7-2 | NA | NA | 14 | TGTGCCAGCAGCTACCAAGGGGAAGGAAGAGGCTACACCTTC | CASSYQGEGRGYTF
TRBJ2-1 | TRBV2 | NA | TRBD1 | 15 | TGTGCCAGCAGATTAGACAGGGGAACCTACAATGAGCAGTTCTTC | CASRLDRGTYNEQFF
TRBJ1-5 | TRBV5-6 | NA | NA | 15 | TGTGCCAGCAGCTTGGGTCAGGTTAGCAATCAGCCCCAGCATTTT | CASSLGQVSNQPQHF
TRBJ1-5 | TRBV29-1 | NA | NA | 13 | TGCAGCGTTGAGGAGAATAGCAATCAGCCCCAGCATTTT | CSVEENSNQPQHF
TRBJ1-6 | TRBV5-6 | NA | TRBD1 | 16 | TGTGCCAGCAGCTTGGTTACAGGGGAAGAAAATTCACCCCTCCACTTT | CASSLVTGEENSPLHF
TRBJ1-5 | TRBV2 | once | NA | 13 | TGTGCCAGTCAAGACAGGAGCAATCAGCCCCAGCATTTT | CASQDRSNQPQHF
TRBJ2-3 | TRBV10-3 | once | NA | 15 | TGTGCCATCAGTGACTGGGGCAGCGACACAGATACGCAGTATTTT | CAISDWGSDTDTQYF
TRBJ2-1 | TRBV2 | few | TRBD2 | 16 | TGTGCCAGCAGGGCTCCCATGGGACTAGCGGACAATGAGCAGTTCTTC | CASRAPMGLADNEQFF
TRBJ1-6 | TRBV6-5 | NA | NA | 14 | TGTGCCAGCAGGCCCCACAGGGATAATTCACCCCTCCACTTT | CASRPHRDNSPLHF
TRBJ2-7 | TRBV20-1 | NA | NA | 18 | TGCAGTGCTAGTAGTTGGCTGTCTCAGGGAGGCGGGGACTACGAGCAGTACTTC | CSASSWLSQGGGDYEQYF
TRBJ1-2 | TRBV19 | NA | NA | 16 | TGTGCCAGTAGTACGTCTGCGGGGCGAAAAGCTTATGGCTACACCTTC | CASSTSAGRKAYGYTF
TRBJ1-1 | TRBV5-6 | NA | TRBD1 | 13 | TGTGCCAGCAGGGGGACAGTTCACTCTGAAGCTTTCTTT | CASRGTVHSEAFF
TRBJ1-2 | TRBV5-6 | NA | TRBD1 | 16 | TGTGCCAGCAGCTTGGGGACAGGGGATGCTAACTATGGCTACACCTTC | CASSLGTGDANYGYTF
TRBJ2-3 | TRBV28 | NA | TRBD2 | 15 | TGTGCCAGCAGTTTAGCGGGAGGGCCCCCAGATACGCAGTATTTT | CASSLAGGPPDTQYF
TRBJ2-2 | TRBV27 | NA | NA | 14 | TGTGCCAGCAGTTCCTCTAGCGTACCCGGGGAGCTGTTTTTT | CASSSSSVPGELFF
TRBJ2-7 | TRBV7-8 | NA | TRBD2 | 15 | TGTGCCAGCAGCTACCCTAGCGGGCGAACCTACGAGCAGTACTTC | CASSYPSGRTYEQYF
TRBJ1-6 | TRBV5-1 | NA | NA | 15 | TGCGCCAGCAGCCTCCGGGACACAAGCGATTCACCCCTCCACTTT | CASSLRDTSDSPLHF
TRBJ2-7 | TRBV9 | NA | NA | 13 | TGTGCCAGCAGCGTAGAAGTAGGGGCCGAGCAGTACTTC | CASSVEVGAEQYF
TRBJ1-1 | TRBV11-2 | NA | NA | 14 | TGTGCCAGCAGCGCTGATCTAGCGAGGACTGAAGCTTTCTTT | CASSADLARTEAFF
TRBJ2-7 | TRBV6-1 | NA | TRBD1 | 14 | TGTGCCAGCAGTGAAGGGACAGGGGGCACAGAGCAGTACTTC | CASSEGTGGTEQYF
TRBJ1-2 | TRBV2 | NA | TRBD1 | 16 | TGTGCCAGCAGTGCGACAGGGGCCTACTCTTACGGGGGCTACACCTTC | CASSATGAYSYGGYTF
TRBJ1-1 | TRBV14 | NA | TRBD1 | 15 | TGTGCCAGCAGCTCCTTGGACAGGCTTCACACTGAAGCTTTCTTT | CASSSLDRLHTEAFF
TRBJ2-1 | TRBV2 | NA | NA | 11 | TGTGCCAGCAGTGAGGGGCATGAGCAGTTCTTC | CASSEGHEQFF
TRBJ2-5 | TRBV6-2/TRBV6-3 | few | NA | 14 | TGTGCCAGCAGTGCCGACTGGCGAGGAGAGACCCAGTACTTC | CASSADWRGETQYF
TRBJ1-1 | TRBV5-5 | NA | NA | 13 | TGTGCCAGCAGCTTGGAGAGGAACACTGAAGCTTTCTTT | CASSLERNTEAFF
TRBJ2-1 | TRBV7-2 | NA | TRBD2 | 15 | TGTGCCAGCAGCTTCGCTTGGGGAGGGTCGAGTGAGCAGTTCTTC | CASSFAWGGSSEQFF
TRBJ1-3 | TRBV5-1 | NA | TRBD1 | 18 | TGCGCCAGCAGCCGGCGTCCCGGGACAGGGGGTTCTGGAAACACCATATATTTT | CASSRRPGTGGSGNTIYF
TRBJ1-2 | TRBV7-2 | NA | NA | 17 | TGTGCCAGCAGCCCGACAGAGGACCGAGCCTCGGTCTATGGCTACACCTTC | CASSPTEDRASVYGYTF
TRBJ1-2 | TRBV27 | once | TRBD1 | 14 | TGTGCCAGCAGTATGGGACAGTGGTTAGGTGGCTACACCTTC | CASSMGQWLGGYTF
TRBJ2-7 | TRBV3-1/TRBV3-2 | NA | TRBD2 | 18 | TGTGCCAGCAGCCAAACGTTATGGGCGGGAGGGCACCCCTACGAGCAGTACTTC | CASSQTLWAGGHPYEQYF
TRBJ1-6 | TRBV2 | NA | NA | 17 | TGTGCCAGCAGTGAAGCCGTGGGCTCCCGGTATAATTCACCCCTCCACTTT | CASSEAVGSRYNSPLHF
TRBJ2-7 | TRBV3-1/TRBV3-2 | once | TRBD1 | 16 | TGTGCCAGCAGCCAAGCCGGGACAGGCCACTCCTACGAGCAGTACTTC | CASSQAGTGHSYEQYF